This T cell receptor beta chain was documented in a study of CD8+CD57+ T cells in acquired aplastic anemia. Overall study context: DNA from sorted CD4+ and CD8+ cells averaged around 3.5 ug. CD4+ cell libraries from healthy donors averaged roughly 10 million reads.

On this clonotype: Its antigen is unknown.

Whole-study results and caveats: The same twenty-nine CD8+ CDR3 sequences occurred in patients and in controls. The study found no significant CD8+ Simpson's diversity difference between patients and controls.

Germline CDR1 reads SQVTM; CDR2 reads ANQGSEA. CDR3 length: 12 residues. The V gene lost 6 bases and the J gene lost 6 bases, with 13 bases spanning the gap. According to the study, genomic DNA was the template for TCR beta VDJ and CDR3 profiling. TCRdb re-called the reads through MiXCR, storing one row per CDR3 protein. The sample records 30,000 to 40,000 distinct CDR3 sequences, around 82% being singletons. This sequence was found in a human donor in good health, serving as a control. Sequencing used sorted CD4+, CD8+, or CD8+CD57+ T cells (not recorded which) from PBMCs. The chain links TRBV29-1 to TRBJ2-3; D perhaps matches TRBD2 (6 bases). The CDR3: CSVGTAKDTQYF. Written as DNA, the CDR3 is TGCAGCGTGGGGACTGCCAAGGATACGCAGTATTTT.